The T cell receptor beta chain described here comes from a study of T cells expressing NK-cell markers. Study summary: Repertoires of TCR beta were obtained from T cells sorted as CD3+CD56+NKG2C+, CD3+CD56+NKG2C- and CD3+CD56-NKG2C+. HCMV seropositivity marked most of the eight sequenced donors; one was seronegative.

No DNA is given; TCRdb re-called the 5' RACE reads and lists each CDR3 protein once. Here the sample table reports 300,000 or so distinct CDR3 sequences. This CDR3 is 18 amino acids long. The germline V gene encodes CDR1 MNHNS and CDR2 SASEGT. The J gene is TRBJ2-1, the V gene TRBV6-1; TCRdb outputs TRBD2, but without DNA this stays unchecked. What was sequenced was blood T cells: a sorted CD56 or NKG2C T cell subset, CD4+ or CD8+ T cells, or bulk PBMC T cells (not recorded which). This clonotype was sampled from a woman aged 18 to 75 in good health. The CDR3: CASSQGTGLAGRSNEQFF.